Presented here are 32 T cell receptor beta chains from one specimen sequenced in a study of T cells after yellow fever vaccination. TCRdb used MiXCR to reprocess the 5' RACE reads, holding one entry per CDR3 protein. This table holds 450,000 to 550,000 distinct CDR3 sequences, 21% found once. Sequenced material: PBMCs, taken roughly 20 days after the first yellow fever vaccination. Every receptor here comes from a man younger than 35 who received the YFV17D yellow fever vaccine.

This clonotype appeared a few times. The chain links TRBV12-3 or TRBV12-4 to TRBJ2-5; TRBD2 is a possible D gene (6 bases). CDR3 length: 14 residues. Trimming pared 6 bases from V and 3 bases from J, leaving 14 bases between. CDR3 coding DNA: TGTGCCAGCAGCCTCGGGAGCCTCGAAGAGACCCAGTACTTC. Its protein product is CASSLGSLEETQYF.

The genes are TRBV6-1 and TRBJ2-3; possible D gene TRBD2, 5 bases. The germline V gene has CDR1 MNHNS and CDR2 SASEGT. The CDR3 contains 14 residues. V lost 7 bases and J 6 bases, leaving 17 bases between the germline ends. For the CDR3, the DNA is TGTGCCAGCATTCGGGGAGCTCGCGCGGATACGCAGTATTTT. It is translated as CASIRGARADTQYF.

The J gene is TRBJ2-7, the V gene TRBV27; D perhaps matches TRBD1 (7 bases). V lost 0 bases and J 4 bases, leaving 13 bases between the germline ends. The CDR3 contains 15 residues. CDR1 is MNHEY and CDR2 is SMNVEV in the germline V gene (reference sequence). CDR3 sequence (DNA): TGTGCCAGCAGTTTATCTGGGCAGGGGGGTTACGAGCAGTACTTC. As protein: CASSLSGQGGYEQYF.

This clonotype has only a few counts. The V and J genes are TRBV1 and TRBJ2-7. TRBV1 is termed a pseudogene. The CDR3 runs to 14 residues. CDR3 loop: CTSSQGREPYEQYV. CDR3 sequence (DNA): TGCACCAGCAGCCAGGGTAGGGAACCCTACGAGCAGTACGTC.

The CDR3 loop reads CASSLGQGPEGYTF. In DNA, the CDR3 is TGTGCCAGCAGCTTGGGACAGGGTCCGGAGGGCTACACCTTC. V usage is TRBV5-8 and J usage is TRBJ1-2, with 7 positions matching TRBD1. The CDR3 runs 14 residues. V lost 0 bases and J lost 8; bases outside the gene matches: 7. Per germline, CDR1 SGHTS and CDR2 YDEGEE.

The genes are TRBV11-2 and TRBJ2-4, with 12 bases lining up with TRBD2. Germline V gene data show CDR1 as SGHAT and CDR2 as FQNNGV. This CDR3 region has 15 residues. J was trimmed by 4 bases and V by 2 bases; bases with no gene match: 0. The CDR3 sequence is CASSLLAGGKNIQYF. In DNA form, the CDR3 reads TGTGCCAGCAGCTTACTAGCGGGGGGGAAAAACATTCAGTACTTC. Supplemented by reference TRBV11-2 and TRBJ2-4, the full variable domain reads EAGVAQSPRYKIIEKRQSVAFWCNPISGHATLYWYQQILGQGPKLLIQFQNNGVVDDSQLPKDRFSAERLKGVDSTLKIQPAKLEDSAVYLCASSLLAGGKNIQYFGAGTRLSVL.

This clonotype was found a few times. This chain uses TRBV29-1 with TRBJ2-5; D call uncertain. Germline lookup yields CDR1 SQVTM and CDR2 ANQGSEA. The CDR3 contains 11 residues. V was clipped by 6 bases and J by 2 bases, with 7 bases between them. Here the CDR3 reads CSVLQQETQYF. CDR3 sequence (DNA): TGCAGCGTGCTACAACAAGAGACCCAGTACTTC.

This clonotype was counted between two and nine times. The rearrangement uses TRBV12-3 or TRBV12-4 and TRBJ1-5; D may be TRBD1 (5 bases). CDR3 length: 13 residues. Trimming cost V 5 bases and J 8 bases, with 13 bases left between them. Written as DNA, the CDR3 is TGTGCCAGCAGTCGACAGTCGCCAGAGCCCCAGCATTTT. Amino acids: CASSRQSPEPQHF.

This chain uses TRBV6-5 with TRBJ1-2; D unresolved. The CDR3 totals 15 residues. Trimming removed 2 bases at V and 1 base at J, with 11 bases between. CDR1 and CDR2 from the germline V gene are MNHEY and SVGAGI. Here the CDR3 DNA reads TGTGCCAGCAGTTACGACCCGTCTCTTAACTATGGCTACACCTTC. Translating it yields CASSYDPSLNYGYTF.

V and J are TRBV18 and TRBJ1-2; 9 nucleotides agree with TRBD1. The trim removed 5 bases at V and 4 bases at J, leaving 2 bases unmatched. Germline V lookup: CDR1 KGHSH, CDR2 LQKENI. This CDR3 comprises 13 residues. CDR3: CASSRDRAYGYTF. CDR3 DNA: TGTGCCAGCTCAAGGGACAGGGCCTATGGCTACACCTTC. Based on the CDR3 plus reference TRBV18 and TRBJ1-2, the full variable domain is NAGVMQNPRHLVRRRGQEARLRCSPMKGHSHVYWYRQLPEEGLKFMVYLQKENIIDESGMPKERFSAEFPKEGPSILRIQQVVRGDSAAYFCASSRDRAYGYTFGSGTRLTVV.

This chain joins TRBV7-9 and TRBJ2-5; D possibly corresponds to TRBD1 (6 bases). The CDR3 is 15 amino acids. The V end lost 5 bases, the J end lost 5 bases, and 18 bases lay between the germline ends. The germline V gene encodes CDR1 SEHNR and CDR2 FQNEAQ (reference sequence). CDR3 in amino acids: CASSPTPRGWETQYF. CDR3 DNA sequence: TGTGCCAGCAGCCCTACACCCAGGGGTTGGGAGACCCAGTACTTC. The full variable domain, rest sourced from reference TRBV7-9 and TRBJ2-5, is DTGVSQNPRHKITKRGQNVTFRCDPISEHNRLYWYRQTLGQGPEFLTYFQNEAQLEKSRLLSDRFSAERPKGSFSTLEIQRTEQGDSAMYLCASSPTPRGWETQYFGPGTRLLVL.

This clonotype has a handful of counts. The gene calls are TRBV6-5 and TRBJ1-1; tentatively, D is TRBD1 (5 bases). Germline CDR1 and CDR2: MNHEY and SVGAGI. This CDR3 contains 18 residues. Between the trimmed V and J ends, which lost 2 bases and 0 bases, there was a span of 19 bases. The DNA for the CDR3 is TGTGCCAGCAGTTACGGGGCTGTCTGGCGGACCATGAACACTGAAGCTTTCTTT. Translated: CASSYGAVWRTMNTEAFF.

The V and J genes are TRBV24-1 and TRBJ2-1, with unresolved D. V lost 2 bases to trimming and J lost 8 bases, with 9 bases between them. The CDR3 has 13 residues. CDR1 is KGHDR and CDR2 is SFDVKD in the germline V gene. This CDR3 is CATSDSPSDEQFF. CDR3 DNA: TGTGCCACCAGTGATTCCCCTTCGGATGAGCAGTTCTTC.

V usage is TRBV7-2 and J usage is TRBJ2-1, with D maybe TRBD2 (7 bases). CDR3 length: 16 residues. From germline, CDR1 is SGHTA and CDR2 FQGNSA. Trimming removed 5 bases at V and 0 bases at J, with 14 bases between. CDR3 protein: CASSPRGGVSYNEQFF. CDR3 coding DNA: TGTGCCAGCAGCCCCCGAGGGGGGGTCTCCTACAATGAGCAGTTCTTC.

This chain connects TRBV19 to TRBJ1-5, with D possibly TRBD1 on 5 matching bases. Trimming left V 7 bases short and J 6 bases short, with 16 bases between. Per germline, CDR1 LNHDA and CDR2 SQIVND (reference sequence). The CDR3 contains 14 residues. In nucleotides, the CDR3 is TGTGCCAGTACCACATCGGTGAGGGGTCAGCCCCAGCATTTT. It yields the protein CASTTSVRGQPQHF.

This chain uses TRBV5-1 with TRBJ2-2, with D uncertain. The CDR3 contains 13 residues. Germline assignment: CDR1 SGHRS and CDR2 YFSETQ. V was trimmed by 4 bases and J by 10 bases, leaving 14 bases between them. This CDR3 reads CASSPVPPAELFF. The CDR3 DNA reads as TGCGCCAGCAGCCCCGTACCACCCGCGGAGCTGTTTTTT.

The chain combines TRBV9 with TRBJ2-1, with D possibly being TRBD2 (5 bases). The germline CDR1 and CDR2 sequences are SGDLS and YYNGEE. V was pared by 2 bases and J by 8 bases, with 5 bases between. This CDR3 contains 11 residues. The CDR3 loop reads CASSVGDEQFF. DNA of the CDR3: TGTGCCAGCAGCGTCGGGGATGAGCAGTTCTTC. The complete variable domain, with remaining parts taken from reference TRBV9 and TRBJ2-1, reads DSGVTQTPKHLITATGQRVTLRCSPRSGDLSVYWYQQSLDQGLQFLIQYYNGEERAKGNILERFSAQQFPDLHSELNLSSLELGDSALYFCASSVGDEQFFGPGTRLTVL.

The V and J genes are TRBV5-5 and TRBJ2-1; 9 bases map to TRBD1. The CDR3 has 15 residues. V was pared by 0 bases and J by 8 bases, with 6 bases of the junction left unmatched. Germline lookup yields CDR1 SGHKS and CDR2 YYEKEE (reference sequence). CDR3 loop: CASSLVGTGYDEQFF. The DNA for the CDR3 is TGTGCCAGCAGCTTGGTAGGGACAGGGTACGATGAGCAGTTCTTC.

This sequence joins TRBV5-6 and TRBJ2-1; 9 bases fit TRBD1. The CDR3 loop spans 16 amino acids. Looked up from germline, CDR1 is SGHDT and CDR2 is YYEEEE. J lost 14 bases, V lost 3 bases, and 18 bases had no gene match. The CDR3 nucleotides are TGTGCCAGCAGCTCGTTCCCGGGACAGGGCCCAACCTCTAAGTTCTTC. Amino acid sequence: CASSSFPGQGPTSKFF.

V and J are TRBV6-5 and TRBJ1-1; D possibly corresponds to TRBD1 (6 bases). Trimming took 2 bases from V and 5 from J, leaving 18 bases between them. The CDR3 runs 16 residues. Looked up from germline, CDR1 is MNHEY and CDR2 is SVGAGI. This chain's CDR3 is CASSYVLTGSATEAFF. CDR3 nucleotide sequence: TGTGCCAGCAGTTACGTACTAACAGGGTCGGCGACTGAAGCTTTCTTT.

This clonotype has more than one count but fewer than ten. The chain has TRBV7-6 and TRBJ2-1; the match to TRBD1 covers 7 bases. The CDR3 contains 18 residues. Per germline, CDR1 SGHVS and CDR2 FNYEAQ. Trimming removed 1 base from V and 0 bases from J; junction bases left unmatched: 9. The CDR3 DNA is TGTGCCAGCAGCTTAGGTCGTGGCAGGGGGATCTCCTACAATGAGCAGTTCTTC. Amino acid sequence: CASSLGRGRGISYNEQFF.

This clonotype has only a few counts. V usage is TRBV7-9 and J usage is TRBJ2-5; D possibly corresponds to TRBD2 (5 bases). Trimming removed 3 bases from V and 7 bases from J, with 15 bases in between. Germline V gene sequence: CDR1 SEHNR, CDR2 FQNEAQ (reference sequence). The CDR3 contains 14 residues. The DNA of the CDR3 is TGTGCCAGCAGCTTCCACGGATCCCGGGGGACCCAGTACTTC. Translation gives CASSFHGSRGTQYF. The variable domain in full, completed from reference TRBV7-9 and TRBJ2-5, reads DTGVSQNPRHKITKRGQNVTFRCDPISEHNRLYWYRQTLGQGPEFLTYFQNEAQLEKSRLLSDRFSAERPKGSFSTLEIQRTEQGDSAMYLCASSFHGSRGTQYFGPGTRLLVL.

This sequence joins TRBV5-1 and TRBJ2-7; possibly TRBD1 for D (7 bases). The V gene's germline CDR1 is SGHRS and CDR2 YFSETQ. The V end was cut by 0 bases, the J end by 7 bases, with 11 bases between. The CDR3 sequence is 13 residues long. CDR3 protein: CASSLEGAGEQYF. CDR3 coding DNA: TGCGCCAGCAGCTTGGAGGGGGCGGGGGAGCAGTACTTC.

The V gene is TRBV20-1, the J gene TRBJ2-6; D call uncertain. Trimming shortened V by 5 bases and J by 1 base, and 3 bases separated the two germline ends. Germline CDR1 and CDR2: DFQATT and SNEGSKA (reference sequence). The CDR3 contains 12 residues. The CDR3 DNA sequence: TGCAGTGCTGCATCTGGGGCCAACGTCCTGACTTTC. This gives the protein CSAASGANVLTF.

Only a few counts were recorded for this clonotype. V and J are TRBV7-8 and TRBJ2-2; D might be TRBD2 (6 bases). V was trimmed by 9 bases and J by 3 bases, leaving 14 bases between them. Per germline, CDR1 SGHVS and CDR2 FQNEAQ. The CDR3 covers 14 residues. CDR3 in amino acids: CASRGSAYTGELFF. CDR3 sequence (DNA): TGTGCCAGTCGGGGGAGCGCCTACACCGGGGAGCTGTTTTTT.

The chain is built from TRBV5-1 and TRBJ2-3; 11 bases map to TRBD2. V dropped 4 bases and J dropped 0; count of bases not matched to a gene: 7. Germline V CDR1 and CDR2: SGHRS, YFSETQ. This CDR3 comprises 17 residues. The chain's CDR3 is CASSLYTSGGSTDTQYF. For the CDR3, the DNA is TGCGCCAGCAGCCTATACACTAGCGGGGGTAGCACAGATACGCAGTATTTT.

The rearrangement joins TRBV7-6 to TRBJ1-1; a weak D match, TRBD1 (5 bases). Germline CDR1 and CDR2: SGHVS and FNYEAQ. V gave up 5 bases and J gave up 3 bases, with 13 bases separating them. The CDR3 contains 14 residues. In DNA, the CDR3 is TGTGCCAGCAGCCGTTTTGACAGTGACACTGAAGCTTTCTTT. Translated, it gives CASSRFDSDTEAFF.

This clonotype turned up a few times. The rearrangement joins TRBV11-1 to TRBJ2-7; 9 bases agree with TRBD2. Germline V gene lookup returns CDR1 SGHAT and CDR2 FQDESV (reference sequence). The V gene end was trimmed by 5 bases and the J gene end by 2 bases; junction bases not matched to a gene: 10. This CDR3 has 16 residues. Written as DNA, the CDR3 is TGTGCCAGCAGCCCCACCCGACTAGCGGACCCCTACGAGCAGTACTTC. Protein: CASSPTRLADPYEQYF.

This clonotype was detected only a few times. CDR3 residues: CASSEPGGGHGYTF. The CDR3 bases are TGTGCCAGCAGTGAACCAGGGGGGGGACATGGCTACACCTTC. The rearrangement joins TRBV2 to TRBJ1-2; 7 bases align to TRBD1. J gave up 6 bases and V 2 bases, and 6 bases lay outside the gene matches. The germline V gene encodes CDR1 SNHLY and CDR2 FYNNEI. The CDR3 totals 14 residues.

In DNA, the CDR3 is TGTGCCAGTTCGGACAGGGCCTACGAGCAGTACTTC. Translation gives CASSDRAYEQYF. The chain employs TRBV19 and TRBJ2-7, with 8 bases aligning to TRBD1. Germline V gives CDR1 LNHDA, CDR2 SQIVND (reference sequence). This CDR3 has 12 amino acids. The trim removed 8 bases at V and 2 bases at J, leaving 2 bases unmatched.

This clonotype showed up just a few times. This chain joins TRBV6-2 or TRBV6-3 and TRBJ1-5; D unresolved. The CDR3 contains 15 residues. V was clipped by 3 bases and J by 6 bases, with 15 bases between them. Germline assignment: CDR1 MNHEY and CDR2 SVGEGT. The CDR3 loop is CASSYSWGYGQPQHF. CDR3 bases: TGTGCCAGCAGTTATAGTTGGGGATACGGTCAGCCCCAGCATTTT.

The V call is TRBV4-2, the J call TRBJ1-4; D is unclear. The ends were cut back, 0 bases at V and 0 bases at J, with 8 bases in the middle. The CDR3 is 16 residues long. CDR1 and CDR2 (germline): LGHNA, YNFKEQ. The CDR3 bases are TGTGCCAGCAGCCAAGATTTTCAGGCAACTAATGAAAAACTGTTTTTT. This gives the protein CASSQDFQATNEKLFF.